These 22 T cell receptor beta chains were sequenced from one sample in a study of T cell responses to AZD1222 COVID-19 vaccine. The method was immunoSEQ multiplex PCR; TCRdb's version includes in-frame clones alone and lacks a portion of them. The data show 80,000 to 90,000 clones, with around 89% seen just once and approximately 4.5% held by the top ten. The sample here was peripheral blood, taken on day 0 of MenACWY control vaccination. Receptor source: an adult in good health.

V and J are TRBV9 and TRBJ2-7; TRBD1 might be the D (6 bases). This CDR3 has 14 amino acids. Germline V gives CDR1 SGDLS, CDR2 YYNGEE. V dropped 3 bases and J dropped 2 bases, with 12 bases sitting between them. For the CDR3, the DNA is TGTGCCAGCAGCGCCGGGACACCCCCCTACGAGCAGTACTTC. Its translation is CASSAGTPPYEQYF. Full variable domain (missing parts from reference TRBV9 and TRBJ2-7): DSGVTQTPKHLITATGQRVTLRCSPRSGDLSVYWYQQSLDQGLQFLIQYYNGEERAKGNILERFSAQQFPDLHSELNLSSLELGDSALYFCASSAGTPPYEQYFGPGTRLTVT.

The CDR3 DNA sequence: TGCGCCAGCAGCTTGGATTACCTCATGTGGGAGCAGTTCTTC. It specifies CASSLDYLMWEQFF. This sequence joins TRBV5-1 and TRBJ2-1, with no clear D. The germline V gene encodes CDR1 SGHRS and CDR2 YFSETQ. Trimming removed 0 bases at V and 10 bases at J, with 14 bases between. The CDR3 contains 14 residues.

The gene calls are TRBV28 and TRBJ1-1; no firm D call. V gave up 3 bases and J gave up 4 bases, with 12 bases separating them. The germline V gene has CDR1 MDHEN and CDR2 SYDVKM. The CDR3 runs to 14 residues. The CDR3 reads CASSFSGLGTEAFF. Written as DNA, the CDR3 is TGTGCCAGCAGTTTCTCCGGGTTGGGCACTGAAGCTTTCTTT.

This clone has a handful of counts. The gene calls are TRBV19 and TRBJ1-5; no clear D gene. Deletions cut 6 bases from V and 5 bases from J, with 8 bases between. The CDR3 loop spans 12 amino acids. CDR1 is LNHDA and CDR2 is SQIVND in the germline V gene (reference sequence). The DNA of the CDR3 is TGTGCCAGTAGAATGGAAGATCAGCCCCAGCATTTT. This sequence encodes CASRMEDQPQHF.

V usage is TRBV6-5 and J usage is TRBJ2-7; D unclear. This CDR3 is 14 amino acids long. The germline V and J ends were trimmed by 7 bases and 3 bases, with 16 bases remaining between them. Germline values: CDR1 MNHEY, CDR2 SVGAGI. CDR3 DNA sequence: TGTGCCAGCAATCAGGCATTCGAGCTCTACGAGCAGTACTTC. Amino acid sequence: CASNQAFELYEQYF.

CDR3 coding DNA: TGTGCCAGCAGTGACGGAGGCAGCCAAGAGACCCAGTACTTC. It yields the protein CASSDGGSQETQYF. The V call is TRBV6-4, the J call TRBJ2-5, with D maybe TRBD2 (5 bases). The germline V gene has CDR1 MRHNA and CDR2 SNTAGT. The V end was cut by 2 bases, the J end by 1 base, with 8 bases between. The CDR3 is 14 amino acids.

The V gene is TRBV30, the J gene TRBJ2-4; D remains ambiguous. The CDR3 is 17 amino acids. Germline lookup yields CDR1 GTSNPN and CDR2 SVGIG (reference sequence). V lost 2 bases to trimming and J lost 0 bases, with 17 bases between them. CDR3 in amino acids: CAWSPQRHTTAKNIQYF. In DNA, the CDR3 is TGTGCCTGGAGTCCTCAGCGACATACAACAGCCAAAAACATTCAGTACTTC.

There are a few counts of this clone. This chain links TRBV4-1 with TRBJ2-1, with 11 nucleotides matching TRBD2. V shed 3 bases, J shed 10 bases, and the junction held 8 bases outside the gene matches. Looked up from germline, CDR1 is MGHRA and CDR2 is YSYEKL. The CDR3 has 15 residues. CDR3 protein: CASSHPTSGSNEQFF. The CDR3 DNA follows: TGCGCCAGCAGCCATCCTACTAGCGGGAGTAACGAGCAGTTCTTC.

V and J are TRBV2 and TRBJ2-2; 8 bases match TRBD1. The CDR3 loop spans 15 amino acids. The germline CDR1 and CDR2 sequences are SNHLY and FYNNEI. Unmatched junction bases numbered 5, after V lost 5 bases and J lost 3 bases. The DNA of the CDR3 is TGTGCCAGCAGTACCGGGACAGGATACACCGGGGAGCTGTTTTTT. Protein product: CASSTGTGYTGELFF.

V and J are TRBV4-1 and TRBJ2-2; 8 positions agree with TRBD2. V was pared by 0 bases and J by 4 bases, with 4 bases of the junction left unmatched. The CDR3 loop spans 16 amino acids. The V gene's germline CDR1 is MGHRA and CDR2 YSYEKL. The CDR3 coding sequence is TGCGCCAGCAGCCAAGAGGGAGGACTAGCCACCGGGGAGCTGTTTTTT. Translating gives CASSQEGGLATGELFF.

The chain is built from TRBV10-3 and TRBJ1-1, with D perhaps matching TRBD1 (5 bases). Germline CDR1 is ENHRY and CDR2 is SYGVKD. The CDR3 totals 13 residues. Trimming pared 8 bases from V and 10 bases from J, leaving 20 bases between. The CDR3 DNA sequence: TGTGCCATCTCACCCGAACATGGGGCAGGAGCTTTCTTT. Encoded protein: CAISPEHGAGAFF.

The J gene is TRBJ2-2, the V gene TRBV9, with D tentatively TRBD1 or TRBD2 (5 bases each). The germline V and J ends were trimmed by 4 bases and 2 bases, with 15 bases remaining between them. This CDR3 contains 16 residues. Germline CDR1 SGDLS, CDR2 YYNGEE. In DNA, the CDR3 is TGTGCCAGCAGCATGGACACACGGGATAACACCGGGGAGCTGTTTTTT. Its translation is CASSMDTRDNTGELFF.

This rearrangement joins TRBV27 to TRBJ2-3; D is perhaps TRBD1 (6 bases). Trimming stripped 5 bases from V and 6 bases from J, with 12 bases between. Germline CDR1 MNHEY, CDR2 SMNVEV (reference sequence). This CDR3 contains 13 residues. CDR3 DNA: TGTGCCAGCAGTCCGAGGGGGATGGATACGCAGTATTTT. Amino acids: CASSPRGMDTQYF.

The V and J genes are TRBV15 and TRBJ1-2; weak D call: TRBD1 (5 bases). The V gene lost 1 base and the J gene lost 13 bases, with 16 bases spanning the gap. The germline gives CDR1 LNHNV, CDR2 YYDKDF (reference sequence). The CDR3 is made up of 13 amino acids. This CDR3 reads CATSRGVGREATF. CDR3 DNA: TGTGCCACCAGCAGAGGGGTGGGCAGGGAGGCCACCTTC.

The chain carries TRBV7-2 and TRBJ2-2, with 7 bases that match TRBD2. The V gene's germline CDR1 is SGHTA and CDR2 FQGNSA. The V and J ends lost 3 bases and 3 bases, in that order; junction bases with no gene match: 10. The CDR3 consists of 17 residues. The CDR3 DNA follows: TGTGCCAGCAGCTTGATGGGGGGGGGTGCGGACACCGGGGAGCTGTTTTTT. Its protein is CASSLMGGGADTGELFF.

The CDR3 loop reads CASSLGTEYGYTF. The CDR3 bases are TGTGCCAGCAGTTTAGGGACGGAATATGGCTACACCTTC. V usage is TRBV28 and J usage is TRBJ1-2, with TRBD1 as a possible D gene (5 bases). The germline gives CDR1 MDHEN, CDR2 SYDVKM. The V end lost 2 bases, the J end lost 5 bases, and 9 bases lay between the germline ends. This CDR3 comprises 13 residues.

The chain combines TRBV5-4 with TRBJ2-7, with D maybe TRBD2 (6 bases). Germline assignment: CDR1 SGHNT and CDR2 YYREEE (reference sequence). The V and J ends lost 4 bases and 3 bases respectively, with 20 bases between them. CDR3 length: 16 residues. The CDR3 sequence is CASSPGGDARVYEQYF. As DNA, the CDR3 is TGTGCCAGCAGCCCCGGCGGGGACGCAAGGGTCTACGAGCAGTACTTC.

The chain recombines TRBV28 with TRBJ2-1, with 10 bases that match TRBD2. Germline CDR1 is MDHEN and CDR2 is SYDVKM. Unmatched junction bases numbered 11, after V lost 4 bases and J lost 11 bases. The CDR3 is made up of 15 amino acids. The CDR3 DNA reads TGTGCCAGCAGTTCTAGCGGGAGTTGGAGGTCCAAGCAGTTCTTC. Protein product: CASSSSGSWRSKQFF.

In its sample, this clone was seen once. This chain uses TRBV6-5 with TRBJ1-1; D is unresolved. The ends were cut back, 4 bases at V and 1 base at J, with 10 bases in the middle. CDR1 MNHEY and CDR2 SVGAGI come from the germline V gene. This CDR3 comprises 14 residues. The CDR3 reads CASSSGLSNTEAFF. For the CDR3, the DNA is TGTGCCAGCAGTTCGGGCCTCTCGAACACTGAAGCTTTCTTT.

V is TRBV18 and J is TRBJ2-5, with D perhaps TRBD2 (5 bases). From germline, CDR1 is KGHSH and CDR2 LQKENI. V lost 6 bases and J lost 5, with 19 bases in between. The CDR3 extends over 15 amino acids. CDR3 loop: CASSPRSGKGETQYF. The CDR3 DNA is TGTGCCAGCTCCCCTCGTTCGGGAAAAGGGGAGACCCAGTACTTC.

The gene calls are TRBV6-5 and TRBJ1-3; TRBD1 agrees at 7 bases. J was trimmed by 0 bases and V by 8 bases; bases with no gene match: 7. This CDR3 has 15 residues. The germline V gene encodes CDR1 MNHEY and CDR2 SVGAGI. This CDR3 reads CASGRTGPSGNTIYF. DNA of the CDR3: TGTGCCAGCGGAAGGACAGGCCCCTCTGGAAACACCATATATTTT.

The chain uses TRBV7-2 and TRBJ1-1, with 8 nucleotides matching TRBD1. CDR1 and CDR2 from the germline V gene are SGHTA and FQGNSA. With V trimmed by 6 bases and J by 7 bases, 7 bases remained unmatched. The CDR3 loop spans 13 amino acids. CDR3 sequence (DNA): TGTGCCAGCAGAGTCGACAGGGGACTTGAAGCTTTCTTT. This translates into CASRVDRGLEAFF. Full variable domain (remainder filled in from reference TRBV7-2 and TRBJ1-1): GAGVSQSPSNKVTEKGKDVELRCDPISGHTALYWYRQSLGQGLEFLIYFQGNSAPDKSGLPSDRFSAERTGGSVSTLTIQRTQQEDSAVYLCASRVDRGLEAFFGQGTRLTVV.